This TCR beta chain is from a study of T-cell reconstitution after alpha-beta-depleted transplantation in children. V lost 4 bases and J 0 bases, leaving 6 bases between the germline ends. Germline lookup yields CDR1 SGHRS and CDR2 YFSETQ. CDR3 length: 13 amino acids. Molecular barcoding with unique molecular identifiers was used for the TCRbeta library. TCRdb analysed the PCR reads with MiXCR anew, one entry per CDR3 protein. There are approximately 250,000 distinct CDR3 sequences in the sample; 9% to 10% occur only once, and about 4.9% lies in the top ten. At least ten counts were recorded for this clonotype.

V gene TRBV5-1 combines with J gene TRBJ2-3; unclear D gene. The source is a human donor who donated a stem cell graft to a child with SCID. The sample consisted of PBMCs from the stem cell graft donor, taken from the stem cell graft. CDR3 nucleotide sequence: TGCGCCAGCAGCCCTCTTAGCACAGATACGCAGTATTTT. Translating it yields CASSPLSTDTQYF.